This T cell receptor beta chain was obtained from a study of OX40 agonist ivuxolimab in advanced cancers. The overall study: Ivuxolimab, which is an agonistic anti-OX40 (CD134) antibody, was administered to the patients. With a range of roughly 23 to 90, age averaged about 58 years, and around 80% were male. Three patients responded partially, comprising one with hepatocellular carcinoma and two with cutaneous melanoma.

CDR1 WSHSY and CDR2 SAAADI come from the germline V gene. The CDR3 extends over 15 amino acids. V lost 1 base and J 0 bases, leaving 7 bases between the germline ends. Findings and limits, study-wide: More expanded clones were found, on average, in CD8+ than in CD4+ T cells.

About this clone itself: Its antigen is as yet unknown.

Assay: immunoSEQ multiplex PCR; the TCRdb copy retains only in-frame clones and omits some. Of 20,000 to 25,000 clones in the sample, around 84% were seen once. This sequence joins TRBV10-2 and TRBJ2-1; D is ambiguous. Sequencing was performed on CD4+ or CD8+ T cells sorted from blood, taken in a trial of the OX40 agonist ivuxolimab. The receptor was isolated from an adult with an advanced solid tumor such as melanoma, head and neck, liver or kidney cancer. The CDR3 nucleotides read TGCGCCAGCAGTGAGTGGCAGAGCTCCTACAATGAGCAGTTCTTC. This sequence encodes CASSEWQSSYNEQFF.